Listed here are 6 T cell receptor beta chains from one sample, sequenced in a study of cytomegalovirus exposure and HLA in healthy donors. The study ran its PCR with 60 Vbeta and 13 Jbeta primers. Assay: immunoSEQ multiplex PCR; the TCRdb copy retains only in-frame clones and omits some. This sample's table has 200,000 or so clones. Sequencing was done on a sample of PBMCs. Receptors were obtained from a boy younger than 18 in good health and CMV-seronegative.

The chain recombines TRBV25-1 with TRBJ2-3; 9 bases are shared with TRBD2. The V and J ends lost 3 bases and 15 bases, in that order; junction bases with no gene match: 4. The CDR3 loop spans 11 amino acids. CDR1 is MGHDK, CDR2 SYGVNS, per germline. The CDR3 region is CASSDGGGEYF. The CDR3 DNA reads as TGTGCCAGCAGTGACGGCGGGGGGGAATATTTT.

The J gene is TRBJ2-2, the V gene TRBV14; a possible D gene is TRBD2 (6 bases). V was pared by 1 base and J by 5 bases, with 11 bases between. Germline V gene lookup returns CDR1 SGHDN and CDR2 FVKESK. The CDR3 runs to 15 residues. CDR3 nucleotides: TGTGCCAGCAGCCAAGCCCGGGACTGGACCGGGGAGCTGTTTTTT. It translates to CASSQARDWTGELFF.

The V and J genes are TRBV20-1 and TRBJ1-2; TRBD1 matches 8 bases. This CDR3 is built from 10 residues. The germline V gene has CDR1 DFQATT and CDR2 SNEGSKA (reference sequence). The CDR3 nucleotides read TGCAGCGGACAGGGAAATGGCTACACCTTC. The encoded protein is CSGQGNGYTF.

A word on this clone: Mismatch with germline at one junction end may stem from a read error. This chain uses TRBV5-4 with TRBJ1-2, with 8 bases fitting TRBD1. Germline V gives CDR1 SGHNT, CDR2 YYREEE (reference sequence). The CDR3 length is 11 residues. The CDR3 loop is CASSLGSGGSF. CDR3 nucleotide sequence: TGTGCCAGCAGCTTGGGATCAGGGGGCTCCTTC.

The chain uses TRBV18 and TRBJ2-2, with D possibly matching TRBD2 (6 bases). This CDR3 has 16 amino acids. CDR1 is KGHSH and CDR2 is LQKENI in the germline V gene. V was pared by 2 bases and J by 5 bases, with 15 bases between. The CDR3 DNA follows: TGTGCCAGCTCACCAGGTGGCTGGGGAGGAACCGGGGAGCTGTTTTTT. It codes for CASSPGGWGGTGELFF.

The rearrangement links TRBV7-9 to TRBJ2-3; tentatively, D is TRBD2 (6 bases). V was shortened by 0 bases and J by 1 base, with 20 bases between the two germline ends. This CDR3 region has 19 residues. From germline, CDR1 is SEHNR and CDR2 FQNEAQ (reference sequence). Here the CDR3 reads CASSLAVVSLGGGTDTQYF. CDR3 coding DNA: TGTGCCAGCAGCTTAGCGGTTGTTAGTCTTGGAGGGGGCACAGATACGCAGTATTTT.